Listed below are T cell receptor beta chains from one sample, sequenced in a study of blood T cell repertoires in COVID-19. Sequencing used immunoSEQ multiplex PCR; TCRdb keeps in-frame clones, though not all of them. The sample has 50,000 to 60,000 clones; over 75% are singletons. Material: peripheral blood. The receptors were sampled from a man aged 70 or older with active COVID-19. CDR3s include the opening cysteine and the closing phenylalanine or tryptophan. The order of the fields is J gene, V gene, D gene, clone size, CDR3 protein, CDR3 DNA. The D gene is left open where the match is weak. Where a row states a size, it is once, few, many or the class of an expanded clone; other rows omit it.

TRBJ2-3,TRBV7-2,TRBD1,.,CASSPPGQGTDTQYF,TGTGCCAGCAGCCCTCCGGGACAGGGCACGGATACGCAGTATTTT
TRBJ2-1,TRBV28,TRBD1,once,CASRSSGTGGNYNEQFF,TGTGCCAGCAGGTCGTCGGGGACAGGAGGAAACTACAATGAGCAGTTCTTC
TRBJ1-5,TRBV6-5,.,.,CATGGYSNQPQHF,TGTGCCACGGGAGGCTATAGCAATCAGCCCCAGCATTTT
TRBJ2-1,TRBV14,.,.,CASSQLSSYNEQFF,TGTGCCAGCAGCCAGCTCAGCTCCTACAATGAGCAGTTCTTC
TRBJ2-5,TRBV20-1,.,.,CSASHRDQETQYF,TGCAGTGCTAGTCACAGGGACCAAGAGACCCAGTACTTC
TRBJ1-5,TRBV28,.,.,CASTNVRVSNQPQHF,TGTGCCAGCACAAACGTCAGGGTAAGCAATCAGCCCCAGCATTTT
TRBJ1-2,TRBV19,.,.,CASSLNYGYTF,TGTGCCAGTAGTCTTAACTATGGCTACACCTTC
TRBJ2-1,TRBV5-1,TRBD1,.,CASSLFDRVNEQFF,TGCGCCAGCAGCTTGTTTGACAGGGTCAATGAGCAGTTCTTC
TRBJ1-5,TRBV2,.,.,CASRAGAQPQHF,TGTGCCAGCAGGGCAGGTGCTCAGCCCCAGCATTTT
TRBJ1-6,TRBV4-1,TRBD1,once,CASSQVAPGQGESPLHF,TGCGCCAGCAGCCAAGTCGCCCCCGGACAGGGGGAGTCACCCCTCCACTTT
TRBJ2-1,TRBV9,.,.,CASSVVSGQLNEQFF,TGTGCCAGCAGCGTAGTTTCAGGACAGCTTAATGAGCAGTTCTTC
TRBJ2-3,TRBV19,TRBD2,few,CASKGGGGTDTQYF,TGTGCCAGTAAGGGAGGCGGGGGGACAGATACGCAGTATTTT
TRBJ2-1,TRBV28,TRBD1,.,CASSTGGHYNEQFF,TGTGCCAGCTCGACAGGGGGGCACTACAATGAGCAGTTCTTC
TRBJ1-2,TRBV29-1,TRBD1,.,CSVEGQGANYGYTF,TGCAGCGTTGAGGGACAGGGCGCTAACTATGGCTACACCTTC
TRBJ2-3,TRBV6-5,TRBD1,once,CASSLQGSSTDTQYF,TGTGCCAGCAGTCTACAGGGGTCCAGCACAGATACGCAGTATTTT
TRBJ2-7,TRBV6-6,TRBD2,.,CASSAPSGGSDEQYF,TGTGCCAGCAGTGCCCCTAGCGGGGGATCGGACGAGCAGTACTTC
TRBJ2-7,TRBV5-4,TRBD1,.,CASSFGTGLGEQYF,TGTGCCAGCAGCTTCGGGACAGGGTTGGGGGAGCAGTACTTC
TRBJ2-3,TRBV29-1,TRBD1,.,CSVGDSPTDTQYF,TGCAGCGTTGGGGACAGTCCCACAGATACGCAGTATTTT
TRBJ1-2,TRBV5-1,.,once,CASSFDHLRVEGYTF,TGCGCCAGCAGCTTCGATCATCTCAGGGTGGAAGGCTACACCTTC
TRBJ2-3,TRBV4-3,TRBD2,.,CASSQVFSGGAKDTQYF,TGCGCCAGCAGCCAAGTTTTTTCCGGGGGGGCCAAAGATACGCAGTATTTT
TRBJ2-3,TRBV19,TRBD2,.,CASSPSSGGAHTQYF,TGTGCCAGTAGTCCATCTAGCGGGGGGGCGCATACGCAGTATTTT
TRBJ2-2,TRBV14,TRBD2,.,CASSQLAGGFTGELFF,TGTGCCAGCAGCCAACTAGCGGGGGGGTTCACCGGGGAGCTGTTTTTT
TRBJ1-3,TRBV5-1,.,.,CASSLAGDSGNTIYF,TGCGCCAGCAGCTTGGCCGGGGACTCTGGAAACACCATATATTTT
TRBJ2-2,TRBV7-2,.,.,CASSPLHTGELFF,TGTGCCAGCAGCCCCCTACACACCGGGGAGCTGTTTTTT
TRBJ1-4,TRBV11-2,.,.,CASSFGVNEKLFF,TGTGCCAGCAGCTTCGGGGTTAATGAAAAACTGTTTTTT
TRBJ2-6,TRBV19,TRBD1,.,CASSIASGTGSSGANVLTF,TGTGCCAGTAGTATAGCCTCCGGGACAGGAAGCTCTGGGGCCAACGTCCTGACTTTC
TRBJ1-6,TRBV2,.,.,CASSRTDNSPLHF,TGTGCCAGCAGTAGGACAGATAATTCACCCCTCCACTTT
TRBJ1-2,TRBV5-8,.,.,CASSSFLLYGYTF,TGTGCCAGCAGCTCCTTTCTTCTCTATGGCTACACCTTC
TRBJ1-2,TRBV18,TRBD1,.,CASSPGTDGGYTF,TGTGCCAGCTCACCAGGGACAGACGGGGGCTACACCTTC
TRBJ2-3,TRBV12-3/TRBV12-4,.,.,CASSYRDTQYF,TGTGCCAGCAGTTACAGAGATACGCAGTATTTT
TRBJ1-1,TRBV3-1/TRBV3-2,.,.,CASSLNRAEAFF,TGTGCCAGCAGCCTTAATCGGGCTGAAGCTTTCTTT
TRBJ2-5,TRBV7-2,.,.,CASRFTAGKETQYF,TGTGCCAGCAGATTTACGGCAGGGAAAGAGACCCAGTACTTC
TRBJ2-1,TRBV28,.,.,CASLTPRRGSSYNEQFF,TGTGCCAGCCTAACACCCCGTCGGGGGAGCTCCTACAATGAGCAGTTCTTC
TRBJ2-7,TRBV7-9,TRBD2,.,CASSLALAGSYEQYF,TGTGCCAGCAGCTTAGCACTAGCGGGTTCCTACGAGCAGTACTTC
TRBJ1-1,TRBV11-3,.,.,CARPGGQNTEAFF,TGTGCCAGACCCGGGGGTCAAAACACTGAAGCTTTCTTT
TRBJ1-2,TRBV4-1,TRBD1,.,CASSQDLWTGNGYTF,TGCGCCAGCAGCCAAGATCTCTGGACAGGGAATGGCTACACCTTC
TRBJ1-6,TRBV6-1,.,.,CASSEALWAVATGISPLHF,TGTGCCAGCAGTGAAGCGTTGTGGGCAGTAGCCACGGGAATTTCACCCCTCCACTTT
TRBJ2-3,TRBV19,.,.,CASSISSENTQYF,TGTGCCAGTAGTATATCTAGCGAGAATACGCAGTATTTT
TRBJ1-5,TRBV11-3,TRBD1,.,CASSGDRDLISNQPQHF,TGTGCCAGCAGTGGGGACAGGGACTTGATTAGCAATCAGCCCCAGCATTTT
TRBJ2-1,TRBV24-1,.,.,CATSDPGDNEQFF,TGTGCCACCAGTGATCCAGGGGACAATGAGCAGTTCTTC
TRBJ2-6,TRBV3-1/TRBV3-2,TRBD1,once,CASSPDPVWTGPSGANVLTF,TGTGCCAGCAGTCCAGACCCGGTCTGGACAGGGCCCTCTGGGGCCAACGTCCTGACTTTC
TRBJ1-5,TRBV19,TRBD1,.,CASKAPGGQPQHF,TGTGCCAGTAAGGCCCCAGGGGGGCAGCCCCAGCATTTT
TRBJ2-2,TRBV6-2/TRBV6-3,.,.,CASSYTNVANTGELFF,TGTGCCAGCAGTTACACGAACGTAGCGAACACCGGGGAGCTGTTTTTT
TRBJ2-5,TRBV13,TRBD2,.,CASSLIGGEETQYF,TGTGCCAGCAGCTTAATCGGGGGGGAAGAGACCCAGTACTTC
TRBJ2-7,TRBV6-2/TRBV6-3,.,.,CASSYSGNYEQYF,TGTGCCAGCAGTTACTCGGGCAACTACGAGCAGTACTTC
TRBJ2-7,TRBV11-2,.,once,CASSSGHRLGEQYF,TGTGCCAGCAGCTCCGGTCACCGCCTAGGAGAGCAGTACTTC
TRBJ1-5,TRBV19,.,.,CASTDPGLQPQHF,TGTGCCAGTACCGACCCAGGGCTTCAGCCCCAGCATTTT
TRBJ2-7,TRBV6-2/TRBV6-3,.,.,CASSPLRGPGEQYF,TGTGCCAGCAGCCCACTCCGAGGCCCCGGAGAGCAGTACTTC
TRBJ1-2,TRBV6-5,TRBD1,.,CASSSTGEYGYTF,TGTGCCAGCAGTTCGACAGGGGAATATGGCTACACCTTC
TRBJ1-3,TRBV4-1,.,.,CASSQLLNSGNTIYF,TGCGCCAGCAGCCAATTACTTAACTCTGGAAACACCATATATTTT
TRBJ1-4,TRBV20-1,.,.,CSASYRDDEKLFF,TGCAGTGCTAGTTACAGAGACGATGAAAAACTGTTTTTT